This TCR beta chain stems from a study of Tregs in tolerant kidney transplant recipients. Clones were sequenced by immunoSEQ multiplex PCR, and TCRdb holds only the in-frame ones, with some missing. This table has approximately 81,000 clones, more than 85% appearing once. Turning to this clone: Antigen unknown.

Mixed chimerism was transient after nonmyeloablative marrow transplants from related graft donors. General study results and limits: Antigen-driven expansion was suggested because donor-specific Tregs expanded more than all Tregs in tolerant patients. Validation in larger populations is needed because few patients were studied.

The junction had 7 bases not matched to a gene; V was cut back by 4 bases and J by 7 bases. The CDR3 totals 14 residues. Germline CDR1 and CDR2: SGHNT and YYREEE (reference sequence). V gene TRBV5-4 combines with J gene TRBJ1-5, with 8 nucleotides matching TRBD1. The clonotype comes from a human patient who received a combined kidney and bone marrow transplant. Some T cells could come from the graft donor. The input for sequencing was CD4+ T cells from blood (PBMCs), taken 24 months after the transplant. CDR3: CASSIQGAGQPQHF. CDR3 bases: TGTGCCAGCAGCATTCAGGGGGCAGGACAGCCCCAGCATTTT. The full variable domain, rest sourced from reference TRBV5-4 and TRBJ1-5, is ETGVTQSPTHLIKTRGQQVTLRCSSQSGHNTVSWYQQALGQGPQFIFQYYREEENGRGNFPPRFSGLQFPNYSSELNVNALELDDSALYLCASSIQGAGQPQHFGDGTRLSIL.